This section outlines one TCR beta chain sequence together with its context. This sample stems from a study of blood T cell repertoires in COVID-19. Overall study context: T cells, B-cell-depleted T cells, or PBMCs supplied cDNA or gDNA.

The data were produced by immunoSEQ multiplex PCR, yet TCRdb's version contains in-frame clones alone and is incomplete. Here the sample spans about 120,000 clones, over 75% being singletons. The CDR3 totals 14 residues. Germline CDR1 and CDR2: SGHTA and FQGNSA. V lost 3 bases to trimming and J lost 5 bases; unmatched junction nucleotides: 6. This TCR was sampled from a man older than 75 with acute or convalescent COVID-19. Sequences were obtained from peripheral blood. This chain uses TRBV7-2 with TRBJ2-5, with 7 bases fitting TRBD2. The CDR3 here is CASSFAGAGETQYF. The CDR3 DNA sequence: TGTGCCAGCAGCTTCGCGGGAGCGGGGGAGACCCAGTACTTC.